This is a list of T cell receptor beta chains from one sample in a study of cytotoxic CD8 clonotypes in ibrutinib-treated CLL. Only in-frame clones appear in the TCRdb table, and some are missing; sequencing was by immunoSEQ multiplex PCR. Altogether 97,000 or so clones are present, approximately 78% being singletons, with the ten largest covering approximately 30%. This specimen consisted of PBMCs, obtained after 12 months of ibrutinib treatment. Receptors were obtained from a human donor with chronic lymphocytic leukemia. Both conserved end residues are part of each CDR3.

j_call v_call cdr3_aa
TRBJ1-3 TRBV7-2 CASSLTGGSGNTIYF
TRBJ2-5 TRBV10-3 CAISDRSGEETQYF
TRBJ2-1 TRBV27 CASSPRQGVSSYNEQFF
TRBJ2-2 TRBV29-1 CSAEGAGYTGELFF
TRBJ1-3 TRBV7-2 CASSLQGWGNTIYF
TRBJ2-7 TRBV7-2 CASSYTLEQYF
TRBJ2-3 TRBV4-1 CASSQGDRGTDTQYF
TRBJ2-1 TRBV6-6 CASSYSVAGGNEQFF
TRBJ2-7 TRBV5-4 CASSQGAGYEQYF
TRBJ1-2 TRBV20-1 CSASEHARNTF
TRBJ2-4 TRBV13 CASSPWQGPENIQYF
TRBJ2-7 TRBV5-6 CASSLEARSSTSAYEQYF
TRBJ2-3 TRBV16 CASKSGPSTDTQYF
TRBJ1-6 TRBV28 CASSTTGSNSPLHF
TRBJ1-5 TRBV6-1 CASRAGWVNQPQHF
TRBJ2-5 TRBV11-2 CASSSPGAGGYNGQETQYF
TRBJ2-1 TRBV5-1 CASSLATGGNEQFF
TRBJ1-2 TRBV5-8 CASSLNPGGDGGYTF
TRBJ1-2 TRBV6-1 CASSEAHVRYGYTF
TRBJ2-7 TRBV10-2 CASSERERRSYEQYF
TRBJ1-2 TRBV5-1 CASSLTTGETGGYTF
TRBJ2-7 TRBV7-9 CASQQGAYEQYF
TRBJ2-3 TRBV5-1 CASSFRDGTDTQYF
TRBJ2-1 TRBV5-4 CASSPAGRYNEQFF
TRBJ2-7 TRBV6-6 CASSQPGGISYEQYF
TRBJ2-5 TRBV5-4 CASKQGAGGTETQYF
TRBJ2-2 TRBV7-9 CASSFGQPGELFF
TRBJ1-2 TRBV5-1 CASSPEGGRGYTF
TRBJ1-5 TRBV6-7 CASLQGADQPQHF
TRBJ2-5 TRBV14 CASSQVRGVPQETQYF
TRBJ2-7 TRBV30 CAWSAPRTGAYEQYF
TRBJ2-1 TRBV7-8 CASSLQGEGEQFF
TRBJ2-7 TRBV18 CASSPGQVPSSYEQYF
TRBJ1-1 TRBV2 CASSFNTEAFF
TRBJ1-1 TRBV7-9 CASSLLTGGTEAFF
TRBJ2-7 TRBV5-1 CASSLEPTGLSYEQYF
TRBJ2-5 TRBV19 CASSTSKETQYF
TRBJ2-3 TRBV5-1 CASSWTGVFPDTQYF
TRBJ2-5 TRBV18 CASSGTRETQYF
TRBJ2-2 TRBV5-5 CASSLQGTTNTGELFF
TRBJ1-4 TRBV5-3 CARSPGLTVEKLFF
TRBJ2-3 TRBV4-3 CASSQRGGPDTQYF
TRBJ1-5 TRBV30 CAWRTGGNQPQHF
TRBJ1-5 TRBV28 CASSSSTPTSNQPQHF
TRBJ2-3 TRBV5-4 CASSRTNTDTQYF
TRBJ2-7 TRBV5-4 CASSLAGGGGPREQYF
TRBJ2-7 TRBV6-6 CASSYSGGGSYEQYF
TRBJ2-7 TRBV29-1 CSVRDSPYEQYF
TRBJ2-2 TRBV15 CATRIDANTGELFF
TRBJ2-7 TRBV28 CASSFRNYEQYF
TRBJ2-6 TRBV19 CASSTRGNSGANVLTF
TRBJ2-7 TRBV29-1 CSVTRYTGDEQYF
TRBJ2-5 TRBV11-3 CASSLEWETQYF
TRBJ2-7 TRBV5-1 CASSLAQGIYEQYF
TRBJ1-6 TRBV5-6 CASSPRTGRNSPLHF
TRBJ1-2 TRBV28 CASSRPVYGYTF